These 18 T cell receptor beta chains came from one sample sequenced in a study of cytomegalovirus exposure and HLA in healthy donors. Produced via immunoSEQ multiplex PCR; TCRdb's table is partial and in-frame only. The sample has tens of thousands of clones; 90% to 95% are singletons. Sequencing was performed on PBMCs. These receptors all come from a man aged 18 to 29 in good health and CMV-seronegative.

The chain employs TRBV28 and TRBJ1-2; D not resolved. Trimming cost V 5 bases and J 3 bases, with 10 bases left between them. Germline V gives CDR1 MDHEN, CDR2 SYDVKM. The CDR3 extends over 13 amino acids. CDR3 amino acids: CASSTGNHYGYTF. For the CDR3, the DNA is TGTGCCAGCAGTACCGGGAACCACTATGGCTACACCTTC.

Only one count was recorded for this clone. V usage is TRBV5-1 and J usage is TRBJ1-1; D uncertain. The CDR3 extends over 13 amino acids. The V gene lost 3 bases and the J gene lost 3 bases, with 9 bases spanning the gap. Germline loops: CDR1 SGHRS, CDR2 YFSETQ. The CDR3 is CASSSPGDTEAFF. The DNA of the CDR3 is TGCGCCAGCAGCTCCCCCGGGGACACTGAAGCTTTCTTT.

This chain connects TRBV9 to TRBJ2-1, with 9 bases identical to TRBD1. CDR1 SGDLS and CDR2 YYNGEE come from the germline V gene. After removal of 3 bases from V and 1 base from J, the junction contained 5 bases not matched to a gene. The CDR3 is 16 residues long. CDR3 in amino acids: CASSAPGTGSYNEQFF. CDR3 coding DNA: TGTGCCAGCAGCGCTCCGGGGACAGGGTCCTACAATGAGCAGTTCTTC.

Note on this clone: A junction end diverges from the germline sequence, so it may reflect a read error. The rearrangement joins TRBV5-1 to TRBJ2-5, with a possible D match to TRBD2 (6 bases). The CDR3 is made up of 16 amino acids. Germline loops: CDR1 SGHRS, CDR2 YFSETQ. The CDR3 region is CAGSPRLGGYKETQYF. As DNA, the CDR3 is TGCGCCGGCAGCCCGCGCCTGGGGGGTTACAAAGAGACCCAGTACTTC.

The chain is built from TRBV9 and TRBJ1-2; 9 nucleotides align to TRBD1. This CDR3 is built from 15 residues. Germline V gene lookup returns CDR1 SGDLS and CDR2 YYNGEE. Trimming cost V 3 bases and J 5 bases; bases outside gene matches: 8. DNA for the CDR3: TGTGCCAGCAGCGCGGGGGGGACAGGGAAGTATGGCTACACCTTC. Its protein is CASSAGGTGKYGYTF.

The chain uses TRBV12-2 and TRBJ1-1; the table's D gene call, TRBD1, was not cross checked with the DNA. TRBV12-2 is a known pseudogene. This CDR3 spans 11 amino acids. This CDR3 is CASRLRQDPFF. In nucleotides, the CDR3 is TGTGCAAGTCGCTTAAGACAGGACCCTTTCTTT.

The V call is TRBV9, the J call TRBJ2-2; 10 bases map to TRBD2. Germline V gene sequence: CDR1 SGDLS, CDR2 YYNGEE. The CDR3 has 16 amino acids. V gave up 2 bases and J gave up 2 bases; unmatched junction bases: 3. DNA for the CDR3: TGTGCCAGCAGCGTGAAGCGGGAGGGTAACACCGGGGAGCTGTTTTTT. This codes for CASSVKREGNTGELFF.

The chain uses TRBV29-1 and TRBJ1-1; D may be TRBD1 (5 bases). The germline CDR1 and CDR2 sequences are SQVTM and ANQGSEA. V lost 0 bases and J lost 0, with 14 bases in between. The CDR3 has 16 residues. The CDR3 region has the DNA TGCAGCGTTGAAGATCTTCGACAGCATCTGAACACTGAAGCTTTCTTT. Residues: CSVEDLRQHLNTEAFF. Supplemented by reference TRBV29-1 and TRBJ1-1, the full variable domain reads SAVISQKPSRDICQRGTSLTIQCQVDSQVTMMFWYRQQPGQSLTLIATANQGSEATYESGFVIDKFPISRPNLTFSTLTVSNMSPEDSSIYLCSVEDLRQHLNTEAFFGQGTRLTVV.

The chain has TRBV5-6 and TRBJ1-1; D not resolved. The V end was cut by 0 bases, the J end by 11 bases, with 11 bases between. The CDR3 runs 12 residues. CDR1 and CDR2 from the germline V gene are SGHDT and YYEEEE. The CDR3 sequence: CASSLVKVEAFF. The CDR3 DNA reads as TGTGCCAGCAGCTTGGTGAAGGTGGAGGCTTTCTTT.

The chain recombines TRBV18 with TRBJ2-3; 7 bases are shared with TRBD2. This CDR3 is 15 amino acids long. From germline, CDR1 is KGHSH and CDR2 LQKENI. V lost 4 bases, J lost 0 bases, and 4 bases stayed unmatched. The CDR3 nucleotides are TGTGCCAGCTCACTACGACTAGCTAGCACAGATACGCAGTATTTT. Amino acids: CASSLRLASTDTQYF. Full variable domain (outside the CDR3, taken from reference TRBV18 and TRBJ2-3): NAGVMQNPRHLVRRRGQEARLRCSPMKGHSHVYWYRQLPEEGLKFMVYLQKENIIDESGMPKERFSAEFPKEGPSILRIQQVVRGDSAAYFCASSLRLASTDTQYFGPGTRLTVL.

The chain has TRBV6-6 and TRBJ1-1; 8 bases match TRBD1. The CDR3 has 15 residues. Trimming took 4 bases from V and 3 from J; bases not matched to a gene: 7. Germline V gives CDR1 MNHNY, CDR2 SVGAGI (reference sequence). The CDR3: CASSFGQGLDTEAFF. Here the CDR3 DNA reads TGTGCCAGCAGTTTCGGACAGGGTCTTGACACTGAAGCTTTCTTT.

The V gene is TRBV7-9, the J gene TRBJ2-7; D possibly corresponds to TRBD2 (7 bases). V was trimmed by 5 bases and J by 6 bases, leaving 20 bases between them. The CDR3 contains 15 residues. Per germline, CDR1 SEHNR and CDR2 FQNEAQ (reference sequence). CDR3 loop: CASSPSGGESLEQYF. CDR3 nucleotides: TGTGCCAGCAGCCCCTCGGGGGGCGAGTCGCTCGAGCAGTACTTC.

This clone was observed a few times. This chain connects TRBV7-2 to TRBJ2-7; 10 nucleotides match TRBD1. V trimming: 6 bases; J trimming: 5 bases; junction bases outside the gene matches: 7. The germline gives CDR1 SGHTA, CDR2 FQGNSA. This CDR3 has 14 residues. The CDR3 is CASSSRTGGNEQYF. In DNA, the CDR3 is TGTGCCAGCAGTTCGAGGACAGGGGGGAACGAGCAGTACTTC. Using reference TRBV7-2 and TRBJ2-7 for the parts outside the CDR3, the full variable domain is GAGVSQSPSNKVTEKGKDVELRCDPISGHTALYWYRQSLGQGLEFLIYFQGNSAPDKSGLPSDRFSAERTGGSVSTLTIQRTQQEDSAVYLCASSSRTGGNEQYFGPGTRLTVT.

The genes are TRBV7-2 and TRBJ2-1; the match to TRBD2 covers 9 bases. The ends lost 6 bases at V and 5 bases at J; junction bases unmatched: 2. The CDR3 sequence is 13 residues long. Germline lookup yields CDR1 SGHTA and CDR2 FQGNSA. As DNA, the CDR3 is TGTGCCAGCAGACGACTAGCGGACAATGAGCAGTTCTTC. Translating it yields CASRRLADNEQFF.

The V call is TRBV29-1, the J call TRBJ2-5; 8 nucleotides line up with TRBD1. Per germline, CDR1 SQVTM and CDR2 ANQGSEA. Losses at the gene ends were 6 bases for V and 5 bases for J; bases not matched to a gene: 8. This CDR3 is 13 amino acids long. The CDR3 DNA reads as TGCAGCGTGAGCGCAGGGGGCTGGGAGACCCAGTACTTC. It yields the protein CSVSAGGWETQYF.

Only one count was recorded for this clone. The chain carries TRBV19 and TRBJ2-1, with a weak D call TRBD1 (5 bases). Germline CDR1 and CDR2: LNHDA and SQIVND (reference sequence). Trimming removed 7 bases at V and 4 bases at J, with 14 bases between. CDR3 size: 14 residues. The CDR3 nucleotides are TGTGCCAGTAACGACAGACCAATTTACAATGAGCAGTTCTTC. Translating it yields CASNDRPIYNEQFF.

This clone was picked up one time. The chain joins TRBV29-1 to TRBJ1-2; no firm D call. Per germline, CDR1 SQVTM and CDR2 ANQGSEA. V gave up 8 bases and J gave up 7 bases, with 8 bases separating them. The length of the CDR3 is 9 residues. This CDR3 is CSFDTGYTF. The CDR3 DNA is TGCAGCTTCGACACTGGCTACACCTTC.

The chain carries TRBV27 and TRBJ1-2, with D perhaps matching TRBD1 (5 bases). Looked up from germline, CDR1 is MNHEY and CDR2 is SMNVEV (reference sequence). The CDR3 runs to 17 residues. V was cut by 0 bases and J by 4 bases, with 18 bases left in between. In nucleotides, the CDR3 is TGTGCCAGCAGTTTATCGATGTATGCGGGGGAGCCCTATGGCTACACCTTC. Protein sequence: CASSLSMYAGEPYGYTF.